This T cell receptor beta chain derives from a study of T cell responses to AZD1222 COVID-19 vaccine. Whole-study results and caveats: Spike-specific TCR depth and breadth grew after two AZD1222 doses. Nearly half of spike-specific TCRs reportedly target unmutated variant regions. Repertoires were obtained solely post-peak T cell response. Donors were mostly white British, more females; clonal diversity possibly underestimated.

Sequencing was performed with immunoSEQ multiplex PCR; in TCRdb, only in-frame clones are kept and a portion is missing. The table lists about 160,000 clones, roughly 90% of them singletons. This clone was seen just once. Its matching antigen is unknown. The CDR3 contains 16 residues. The V gene's germline CDR1 is MNHEY and CDR2 SVGAGI. V gave up 4 bases and J gave up 0 bases, with 10 bases separating them. This TCR derives from an adult who received the AZD1222 COVID-19 vaccine. The source was peripheral blood, collected 28 days after the second AZD1222 dose. The genes are TRBV6-5 and TRBJ2-6; D assignment may be TRBD1 or TRBD2 (5 bases each). The CDR3 DNA follows: TGTGCCAGCAGTTCCAGGGAGAGCTCTGGGGCCAACGTCCTGACTTTC. It translates to CASSSRESSGANVLTF.